The 27 T cell receptor beta chains given below trace back to one sample, sequenced in a study of control samples from healthy donors and cancer patients. Clones were read by immunoSEQ multiplex PCR, and TCRdb kept only the in-frame ones, dropping some. The table has about 12,000 clones, 85% to 95% seen once. Specimen: PBMCs. Every receptor here comes from a man at least 80 years old with lung cancer.

The chain couples TRBV11-2 to TRBJ1-5; maybe TRBD1 (5 bases). Trimming removed 2 bases from V and 0 bases from J, with 17 bases in between. Germline CDR1 and CDR2: SGHAT and FQNNGV. This CDR3 contains 18 residues. The CDR3 coding sequence is TGTGCCAGCAGCTTAAGGGGCAGTTTCTTGAATAGCAATCAGCCCCAGCATTTT. It translates to CASSLRGSFLNSNQPQHF. The full variable domain, rest sourced from reference TRBV11-2 and TRBJ1-5, is EAGVAQSPRYKIIEKRQSVAFWCNPISGHATLYWYQQILGQGPKLLIQFQNNGVVDDSQLPKDRFSAERLKGVDSTLKIQPAKLEDSAVYLCASSLRGSFLNSNQPQHFGDGTRLSIL.

The chain recombines TRBV10-1 with TRBJ1-2; D may be TRBD1 (5 bases). The CDR3 spans 14 residues. V lost 2 bases to trimming and J lost 9 bases, with 16 bases between them. Germline assignment: CDR1 WNHNN and CDR2 SYGVQD (reference sequence). The CDR3 sequence: CASSEPREGYCYTF. The CDR3 nucleotides are TGCGCCAGCAGTGAGCCCCGAGAGGGGTATTGCTACACCTTC.

The chain combines TRBV28 with TRBJ2-7; D gene unclear. V lost 4 bases and J 2 bases, leaving 9 bases between the germline ends. The V gene's germline CDR1 is MDHEN and CDR2 SYDVKM. The CDR3 totals 13 residues. The CDR3 is CASSSPRAYEQYV. CDR3 DNA: TGTGCCAGCAGTTCACCCCGAGCCTACGAGCAGTACGTC.

V is TRBV6-2 or TRBV6-3 and J is TRBJ2-7; 8 positions agree with TRBD1. V shed 0 bases, J shed 6 bases, and the junction held 4 bases outside the gene matches. CDR1 and CDR2 (germline): MNHEY, SVGEGT. CDR3 length: 14 amino acids. The CDR3 reads CASSYSGTGSEQYF. Written as DNA, the CDR3 is TGTGCCAGCAGTTACTCGGGGACAGGATCCGAGCAGTACTTC.

The chain has TRBV24-1 and TRBJ2-5; D is unresolved. The CDR3 sequence is 13 residues long. Deletions cut 7 bases from V and 2 bases from J, with 10 bases between. Germline V gene data show CDR1 as KGHDR and CDR2 as SFDVKD. The CDR3 loop reads CATSAIGQETQYF. The CDR3 DNA sequence: TGTGCCACCAGCGCTATAGGGCAAGAGACCCAGTACTTC.

V usage is TRBV6-5 and J usage is TRBJ1-2; a weak D match, TRBD1 (6 bases). From germline, CDR1 is MNHEY and CDR2 SVGAGI. With 6 bases removed from V and 1 base from J, the gap between germline ends came to 9 bases. This CDR3 has 13 residues. DNA of the CDR3: TGTGCCAGCAGCCGACAGGATAACTATGGCTACACCTTC. Protein sequence: CASSRQDNYGYTF.

V is TRBV6-6 and J is TRBJ1-2, with 8 bases aligning to TRBD1. V shed 4 bases, J shed 8 bases, and the junction held 6 bases outside the gene matches. The CDR3 covers 13 residues. The V gene's germline CDR1 is MNHNY and CDR2 SVGAGI (reference sequence). The CDR3 loop is CASSSGQGTGYTF. The CDR3 DNA is TGTGCCAGCAGTTCAGGACAGGGCACGGGCTACACCTTC.

V usage is TRBV19 and J usage is TRBJ2-5, with D uncertain. The CDR3 has 14 amino acids. CDR1 and CDR2 (germline): LNHDA, SQIVND (reference sequence). V lost 3 bases and J 4 bases, leaving 12 bases between the germline ends. The CDR3 spells CASSISAGRETQYF. The CDR3 region has the DNA TGTGCCAGTAGTATCTCCGCAGGTAGAGAGACCCAGTACTTC.

The chain employs TRBV5-4 and TRBJ1-1, with a tentative D call TRBD1 (5 bases). V lost 6 bases to trimming and J lost 4 bases, with 13 bases between them. CDR1 is SGHNT and CDR2 is YYREEE in the germline V gene (reference sequence). This CDR3 comprises 13 residues. The CDR3 nucleotides are TGTGCCAGCACCAGGGAGGAGGGCACTGAAGCTTTCTTT. Residues: CASTREEGTEAFF.

V is TRBV28 and J is TRBJ1-2, with no clear D. The V end lost 3 bases, the J end lost 4 bases, and 21 bases lay between the germline ends. Per the germline V gene, CDR1 is MDHEN and CDR2 is SYDVKM. The CDR3 is 17 residues long. This CDR3 is CASSLDQQLNFGYGYTF. CDR3 sequence (DNA): TGTGCCAGCAGTTTGGACCAGCAGTTGAATTTCGGCTATGGCTACACCTTC.

The CDR3 region has the DNA TGTGCCAGCAGCTTAGGGACGGGACCTAGCACAGATACGCAGTATTTT. Translated: CASSLGTGPSTDTQYF. The chain employs TRBV7-3 and TRBJ2-3, with D perhaps TRBD1 or TRBD2 (5 bases each). The CDR3 spans 16 residues. V lost 2 bases, J lost 0 bases, and 12 bases lay in between. The V gene's germline CDR1 is SGHTA and CDR2 FQGTGA.

The chain links TRBV2 to TRBJ2-6, with D hard to call. The V gene lost 5 bases and the J gene lost 9 bases, with 5 bases spanning the gap. Germline V CDR1 and CDR2: SNHLY, FYNNEI. The CDR3 length is 11 residues. CDR3 loop: CASSFLNVLTF. CDR3 nucleotides: TGTGCCAGCAGTTTCCTCAACGTCCTGACTTTC.

The J gene is TRBJ1-1, the V gene TRBV19; D gene uncertain. The CDR3 is 15 amino acids. Germline V gene lookup returns CDR1 LNHDA and CDR2 SQIVND (reference sequence). V dropped 1 base and J dropped 4 bases, with 13 bases sitting between them. The CDR3 sequence is CASSIGSGWSTEAFF. The CDR3 bases are TGTGCCAGTAGTATAGGGTCAGGTTGGAGCACTGAAGCTTTCTTT.

This clone was recorded only once. The DNA of the CDR3 is TGTGCCAGTAGTATAATAGAGACAGGGAACACTGAAGCTTTCTTT. This encodes CASSIIETGNTEAFF. This chain joins TRBV19 and TRBJ1-1, with D maybe TRBD1 (6 bases). CDR1 is LNHDA, CDR2 SQIVND, per germline (reference sequence). This CDR3 spans 15 amino acids. The V and J ends lost 2 bases and 1 base respectively, with 11 bases between them. Combining the CDR3 with reference TRBV19 and TRBJ1-1 gives the whole variable domain DGGITQSPKYLFRKEGQNVTLSCEQNLNHDAMYWYRQDPGQGLRLIYYSQIVNDFQKGDIAEGYSVSREKKESFPLTVTSAQKNPTAFYLCASSIIETGNTEAFFGQGTRLTVV.

The chain couples TRBV5-1 to TRBJ1-5; maybe TRBD1 (6 bases). The CDR3 is made up of 14 amino acids. The germline CDR1 and CDR2 sequences are SGHRS and YFSETQ. Trimming took off 0 bases at V and 4 bases at J, with 8 bases between the two ends. CDR3 DNA: TGCGCCAGCAGCTTGGAAGGGGGAAATCAGCCCCAGCATTTT. Translated: CASSLEGGNQPQHF.

This clone has more than one count but fewer than ten. V and J are TRBV15 and TRBJ1-5, with D hard to call. The CDR3 is 15 amino acids. V was trimmed by 3 bases and J by 0 bases, leaving 9 bases between them. Germline V gene sequence: CDR1 LNHNV, CDR2 YYDKDF (reference sequence). The CDR3 region is CATSSGLYSNQPQHF. The CDR3 nucleotides read TGTGCCACCAGCAGTGGACTGTATAGCAATCAGCCCCAGCATTTT.

This rearrangement joins TRBV7-2 to TRBJ2-1; TRBD1 is a possible D gene (6 bases). The CDR3 is 17 amino acids. CDR1 SGHTA and CDR2 FQGNSA come from the germline V gene. The V end lost 0 bases, the J end lost 0 bases, and 12 bases lay between the germline ends. The CDR3: CASSLATQGSSYNEQFF. CDR3 sequence (DNA): TGTGCCAGCAGCTTAGCGACCCAGGGGAGCTCCTACAATGAGCAGTTCTTC.

The chain couples TRBV5-6 to TRBJ2-2; 9 bases map to TRBD2. The V gene's germline CDR1 is SGHDT and CDR2 YYEEEE. With 3 bases clipped from V and 8 bases from J, the junction kept 5 bases outside the gene matches. The CDR3 runs 14 residues. The DNA for the CDR3 is TGTGCCAGCAGCTCGGGACTAGCCAGGGGGGAGCTGTTTTTT. It encodes CASSSGLARGELFF.

This clone was detected once. V usage is TRBV6-4 and J usage is TRBJ1-6, with 7 bases matching TRBD1. This CDR3 region has 14 residues. V lost 5 bases and J lost 8; bases outside the gene matches: 6. Per germline, CDR1 MRHNA and CDR2 SNTAGT. The CDR3 region is CASSHRQGDSPLHF. In nucleotides, the CDR3 is TGTGCCAGCAGTCATCGACAGGGCGATTCACCCCTCCACTTT.

V usage is TRBV25-1 and J usage is TRBJ1-4; D gene uncertain. In germline, CDR1 is MGHDK, CDR2 SYGVNS. Trimming took 4 bases from V and 6 from J, leaving 21 bases between them. The CDR3 has 17 amino acids. The CDR3, as DNA: TGTGCCAGCAGTGGCCCCCGCCCCAACGGATTGGATGAAAAACTGTTTTTT. This gives the protein CASSGPRPNGLDEKLFF.

The chain links TRBV5-1 to TRBJ2-1; TRBD1 might be the D (6 bases). This CDR3 region has 15 residues. V was shortened by 0 bases and J by 5 bases, with 12 bases between the two germline ends. Germline CDR1 SGHRS, CDR2 YFSETQ. The CDR3 reads CASSLGQGLNNEQFF. The CDR3 DNA reads as TGCGCCAGCAGCTTGGGGCAGGGGTTAAACAATGAGCAGTTCTTC. The full variable domain, completed using reference TRBV5-1 and TRBJ2-1, is KAGVTQTPRYLIKTRGQQVTLSCSPISGHRSVSWYQQTPGQGLQFLFEYFSETQRNKGNFPGRFSGRQFSNSRSEMNVSTLELGDSALYLCASSLGQGLNNEQFFGPGTRLTVL.

The chain couples TRBV28 to TRBJ1-2; D remains ambiguous. The CDR3 has 15 residues. Between the trimmed V and J ends, which lost 6 bases and 8 bases, there was a span of 22 bases. Germline V gives CDR1 MDHEN, CDR2 SYDVKM. CDR3 residues: CASSPLTGSGRGYTF. The CDR3 DNA reads TGTGCCAGCAGCCCCCTGACGGGTTCCGGGAGAGGCTACACCTTC.

The chain joins TRBV18 to TRBJ2-3; D possibly uses TRBD1 or TRBD2 (5 bases each). V lost 1 base and J lost 10, with 24 bases in between. CDR1 KGHSH and CDR2 LQKENI come from the germline V gene. This CDR3 comprises 17 residues. The CDR3 region is CASSPLPGLDGLRAQYF. The CDR3 DNA is TGTGCCAGCTCACCACTACCGGGGCTGGATGGGTTGCGCGCGCAGTATTTT.

The V gene is TRBV2, the J gene TRBJ2-5; D remains unclear. This CDR3 spans 14 amino acids. From germline, CDR1 is SNHLY and CDR2 FYNNEI. V was shortened by 6 bases and J by 5 bases, with 16 bases between the two germline ends. CDR3 protein: CASSRSSVWETQYF. The CDR3 DNA reads as TGTGCCAGCAGCCGCAGTTCGGTCTGGGAGACCCAGTACTTC.

The genes are TRBV5-1 and TRBJ1-1, with 7 bases fitting TRBD1. J lost 3 bases, V lost 4 bases, and 6 bases had no gene match. The CDR3 is 14 amino acids. Germline V gene sequence: CDR1 SGHRS, CDR2 YFSETQ. CDR3 nucleotide sequence: TGCGCCAGCAGCCCGAGGACAGGACACACTGAAGCTTTCTTT. This gives the protein CASSPRTGHTEAFF.

This clone was seen a single time. The chain combines TRBV7-2 with TRBJ2-5; possible D gene TRBD2, 5 bases. Trimming cost V 6 bases and J 1 base, with 12 bases left between them. CDR3 length: 14 residues. The germline gives CDR1 SGHTA, CDR2 FQGNSA. The CDR3 sequence is CASRSGGSQETQYF. As DNA, the CDR3 is TGTGCCAGCAGGTCAGGAGGTTCCCAAGAGACCCAGTACTTC.

This clone came up once. The J gene is TRBJ2-7, the V gene TRBV7-9; the match to TRBD1 covers 7 bases. CDR3 length: 16 residues. V was pared by 5 bases and J by 5 bases, with 15 bases of the junction left unmatched. CDR1 SEHNR and CDR2 FQNEAQ come from the germline V gene (reference sequence). The CDR3 DNA follows: TGTGCCAGCAGCCCTCGAGGGGGCGCTGGGAAAGACGAGCAGTACGTC. This sequence encodes CASSPRGGAGKDEQYV.